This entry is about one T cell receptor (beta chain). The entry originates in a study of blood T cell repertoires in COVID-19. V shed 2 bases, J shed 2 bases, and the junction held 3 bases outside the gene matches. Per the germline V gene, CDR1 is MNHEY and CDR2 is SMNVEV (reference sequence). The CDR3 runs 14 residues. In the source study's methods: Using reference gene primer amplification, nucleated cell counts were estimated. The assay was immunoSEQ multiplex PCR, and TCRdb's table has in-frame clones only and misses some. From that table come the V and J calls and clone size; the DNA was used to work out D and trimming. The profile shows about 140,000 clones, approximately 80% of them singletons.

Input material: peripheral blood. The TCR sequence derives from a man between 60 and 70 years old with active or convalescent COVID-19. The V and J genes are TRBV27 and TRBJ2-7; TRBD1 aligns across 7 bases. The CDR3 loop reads CASSLRGLAYEQYF. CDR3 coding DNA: TGTGCCAGCAGTTTAAGGGGGCTAGCCTACGAGCAGTACTTC.